These T cell receptor beta chains were read from a single sample in a study of blood T cells in healthy people across ages. TCRdb ran MiXCR on the 5' RACE reads and lists one entry per CDR3 protein. The sample yields 2 million or so distinct CDR3 sequences, roughly 50% seen once. Sequences were obtained from blood. The origin of the receptors is a woman in her forties in good health. CDR3s include the opening cysteine and the closing phenylalanine or tryptophan. The order of the fields is clone size, D gene, V gene, J gene, CDR3 DNA, CDR3 protein. The D gene is left open where the match is weak. For some rows the clone size is stated as once, few or many, or as a class when expanded; others skip it.

>NA|NA|TRBV5-6|TRBJ1-2
TGTGCCAGCGGTGGGCTTACGGAGGGCTACACCTTC
CASGGLTEGYTF
>NA|TRBD2|TRBV4-1|TRBJ2-3
TGCGCCAGCAGCTGGGGGGGTAGCGGATACACAGGTACGCAGTATTTT
CASSWGGSGYTGTQYF
>NA|TRBD1|TRBV4-1|TRBJ2-7
TGCGCCAGCAGCCAACCGGGACAGGGGAAATCATCAGGCTCCTACAATGAGCAGTACTTC
CASSQPGQGKSSGSYNEQYF
>once|NA|TRBV5-6|TRBJ1-2
TGTGCCAGCAGCTTCTTCGACAGGACTACTAACTATGGCTACACCTTC
CASSFFDRTTNYGYTF
>few|NA|TRBV5-1|TRBJ2-1
TGCGCCAGCAGCTTGGAGGTCGGCTCCTACAATGAGCAGTTCTTC
CASSLEVGSYNEQFF
>NA|TRBD2|TRBV20-1|TRBJ2-3
TGCAGTGCTAGAGTGTTAGCGGGGACCACAGATACGCAGTATTTT
CSARVLAGTTDTQYF
>few|TRBD1|TRBV20-1|TRBJ2-7
TGCAGTGCTACTGACCCGGGACAGGGGGGCTACGAGCAGTACTTC
CSATDPGQGGYEQYF
>few|NA|TRBV20-1|TRBJ2-3
TGCAGCGGGGGTAGGGCAGATACGCAGTATTTT
CSGGRADTQYF
>few|TRBD2|TRBV10-3|TRBJ2-7
TGTGCCATCAGTGGAAGCGGGGACTACGAGCAGTACTTC
CAISGSGDYEQYF
>NA|NA|TRBV2|TRBJ2-4
TGTGCCAGCAGTGTTGGGGGGCTGGAAAACATTCAGTACTTC
CASSVGGLENIQYF
>few|NA|TRBV28|TRBJ2-5
TGTGCCAGCAGAACCCTCCCGGTGGAGACCCAGTACTTC
CASRTLPVETQYF
>NA|NA|TRBV6-2/TRBV6-3|TRBJ1-1
TGTGCCAGCATCTCGAGGGGAAATACTGAAGCTTTCTTT
CASISRGNTEAFF
>NA|NA|TRBV28|TRBJ1-2
TGTGCCAGCAGTTGGGGAACGGGTGGCTACACCTTC
CASSWGTGGYTF
>NA|NA|TRBV6-1|TRBJ1-4
TGTGCCACCATAGGGGCGCGTGCTGAAAAACTGTTTTTT
CATIGARAEKLFF
>few|NA|TRBV9|TRBJ2-4
TGTGCCAGCAGCCCCTTTAGCGTTGGAAACATTCAGTACTTC
CASSPFSVGNIQYF
>few|TRBD1|TRBV10-3|TRBJ2-3
TGTGCCATCAGTACGAACAGGGGGTCCGTCACAGATACGCAGTATTTT
CAISTNRGSVTDTQYF
>few|NA|TRBV20-1|TRBJ1-5
TGCAGTGCTGTAGACACACAGCCCCAGCATTTT
CSAVDTQPQHF
>few|TRBD1|TRBV5-6|TRBJ2-7
TGTGCCAGCAGCTACTCGGGTTGGGACAGTTGGAGTGGCGAGCAGTACTTC
CASSYSGWDSWSGEQYF
>NA|TRBD2|TRBV28|TRBJ2-7
TGTGCCAGCATTACCTTACGAGGACTAGCGGGGGGGATTAATGACTACGAGCAGTACTTC
CASITLRGLAGGINDYEQYF
>NA|NA|TRBV12-3/TRBV12-4|TRBJ1-6
TGTGCCAGCAGTCAATACAGGTCTGGCTATAATTCACCCCTCCACTTT
CASSQYRSGYNSPLHF
>NA|TRBD2|TRBV5-1|TRBJ2-1
TGCGCCAGCAGAGCCGGGACTAGCACCTACAATGAGCAGTTCTTC
CASRAGTSTYNEQFF
>NA|NA|TRBV19|TRBJ1-2
TGTGCCAGTAGTCTTCCCGGGAGGGGCGACAACTATGGCTACACCTTC
CASSLPGRGDNYGYTF
>NA|NA|TRBV6-2/TRBV6-3|TRBJ2-5
TGTGCCAGCAGTTCCCTCGGATGGTCAGAGACCCAGTACTTC
CASSSLGWSETQYF
>once|TRBD2|TRBV5-1|TRBJ2-1
TGCGCCAGTAGCAGAAGCGGGGGGGCCGCCTACAATGAGCAGTTCTTC
CASSRSGGAAYNEQFF
>NA|NA|TRBV20-1|TRBJ1-5
TGCAGTGCTGCCGCCGGTAATCAGCCCCAGCATTTT
CSAAAGNQPQHF
>NA|TRBD1|TRBV7-2|TRBJ2-5
TGTGCCAGCAGCTTAGCGGGGACAGGAGCCCAAGAGACCCAGTACTTC
CASSLAGTGAQETQYF
>once|TRBD1|TRBV7-9|TRBJ2-1
TGTGCCAGCAGCTTCCGGACAGGGGAGTATTATGGTGAGCAGTTCTTC
CASSFRTGEYYGEQFF
>NA|NA|TRBV4-3|TRBJ1-2
TGCGCCAGCAGCCAAGTCCCGGGCTATGGCTACACCTTC
CASSQVPGYGYTF
>NA|TRBD1|TRBV3-1|TRBJ1-4
TGTGCCAGCAGGGACAGGGGTCGAGCGGAAAAACTGTTTTTT
CASRDRGRAEKLFF
>NA|TRBD2|TRBV5-1|TRBJ2-1
TGCGCCAGCAGCTCCAATAGCGGGGGCGTCCGGGGTGGTGAGCAGTTCTTC
CASSSNSGGVRGGEQFF